The 21 T cell receptor beta chains below were found in one sample sequenced in a study of blood T cells in healthy people across ages. For the second PCR, which ran for 7 to 11 cycles, a sample-barcoded 5' primer and a J-beta primer mix were used. MiXCR was run by TCRdb on the 5' RACE reads, yielding one entry per CDR3 protein. The sample holds about 1 million distinct CDR3 sequences, more than 35% seen once. Sequencing was carried out using blood. The origin of the receptors is a woman in her sixties in good health.

The V call is TRBV7-6, the J call TRBJ2-7, with D perhaps TRBD1 (6 bases). The ends were cut back, 4 bases at V and 4 bases at J, with 20 bases in the middle. Germline CDR1 and CDR2: SGHVS and FNYEAQ. The CDR3 has 16 residues. This CDR3 is CASSSIRGFTVYEQYF. In DNA, the CDR3 is TGTGCCAGCAGCTCCATTAGGGGGTTCACGGTGTACGAGCAGTACTTC. Full variable domain (remainder filled in from reference TRBV7-6 and TRBJ2-7): GAGVSQSPRYKVTKRGQDVALRCDPISGHVSLYWYRQALGQGPEFLTYFNYEAQQDKSGLPNDRFSAERPEGSISTLTIQRTEQRDSAMYRCASSSIRGFTVYEQYFGPGTRLTVT.

This clonotype was recorded once. V and J are TRBV6-6 and TRBJ1-2; TRBD1 agrees at 8 bases. The trim removed 3 bases at V and 2 bases at J, leaving 8 bases unmatched. From germline, CDR1 is MNHNY and CDR2 SVGAGI (reference sequence). This CDR3 spans 16 amino acids. CDR3 loop: CASSYDRGRQNYGYTF. The CDR3 DNA is TGTGCCAGCAGTTATGACAGGGGACGTCAAAACTATGGCTACACCTTC.

The rearrangement uses TRBV20-1 and TRBJ1-2; D is undetermined. Germline CDR1 DFQATT, CDR2 SNEGSKA (reference sequence). Trimming took off 0 bases at V and 0 bases at J, with 14 bases between the two ends. The CDR3 contains 16 residues. The CDR3 region is CSARDRARLSNYGYTF. As DNA, the CDR3 is TGCAGTGCTAGAGATCGAGCCCGGCTGTCTAACTATGGCTACACCTTC.

The chain employs TRBV7-2 and TRBJ1-2; 7 nucleotides agree with TRBD1. The V gene's germline CDR1 is SGHTA and CDR2 FQGNSA. The CDR3 length is 15 residues. Losses at the gene ends were 5 bases for V and 6 bases for J; bases not matched to a gene: 12. The CDR3 region is CASSLDRTKVNGYTF. Here the CDR3 DNA reads TGTGCCAGCAGCCTGGACAGGACAAAGGTGAATGGCTACACCTTC. Supplemented by reference TRBV7-2 and TRBJ1-2, the full variable domain reads GAGVSQSPSNKVTEKGKDVELRCDPISGHTALYWYRQSLGQGLEFLIYFQGNSAPDKSGLPSDRFSAERTGGSVSTLTIQRTQQEDSAVYLCASSLDRTKVNGYTFGSGTRLTVV.

The J gene is TRBJ2-7, the V gene TRBV5-1, with a tentative D call TRBD2 (6 bases). Germline CDR1 is SGHRS and CDR2 is YFSETQ. Trimming took 4 bases from V and 0 from J, leaving 14 bases between them. The CDR3 spans 15 residues. The CDR3 bases are TGCGCCAGCAGCCAATACGGGGGAAGCTCCTACGAGCAGTACTTC. Protein sequence: CASSQYGGSSYEQYF.

V is TRBV18 and J is TRBJ2-1; D may match TRBD1 or TRBD2 (5 bases each). Germline V gene sequence: CDR1 KGHSH, CDR2 LQKENI. V was pared by 7 bases and J by 4 bases, with 23 bases between. The CDR3 has 17 residues. In DNA form, the CDR3 reads TGTGCCAGCTGCCTGGCTCCTACTAGGTGGGGGTACAATGAGCAGTTCTTC. Its protein is CASCLAPTRWGYNEQFF.

CDR3 residues: CASSRPTSGRTGELFF. CDR3 DNA sequence: TGTGCCAGCAGCCGCCCAACTAGCGGGAGAACCGGGGAGCTGTTTTTT. This rearrangement joins TRBV4-2 to TRBJ2-2; TRBD2 matches at 11 bases. CDR1 is LGHNA and CDR2 is YNFKEQ in the germline V gene. J gave up 5 bases and V 4 bases, and 6 bases lay outside the gene matches. This CDR3 contains 16 residues.

This clonotype was recorded a few times. The chain employs TRBV2 and TRBJ2-5; 8 positions agree with TRBD2. J gave up 2 bases and V 8 bases, and 7 bases lay outside the gene matches. The CDR3 has 14 amino acids. CDR1 and CDR2 from the germline V gene are SNHLY and FYNNEI. The CDR3 DNA is TGTGCCAGCCTACTAGCGGCCCATCAAGAGACCCAGTACTTC. Amino acids: CASLLAAHQETQYF.

This clonotype has ten or more counts. The V call is TRBV20-1, the J call TRBJ2-3; 8 bases are a match to TRBD2. The trim removed 6 bases at V and 5 bases at J, leaving 13 bases unmatched. The germline CDR1 and CDR2 sequences are DFQATT and SNEGSKA (reference sequence). The CDR3 is 15 residues long. CDR3 residues: CSAGSAGVVKDTQYF. The CDR3 DNA follows: TGCAGTGCGGGGTCAGCGGGAGTTGTAAAAGATACGCAGTATTTT.

The chain links TRBV7-9 to TRBJ2-7; D is undetermined. The ends were cut back, 6 bases at V and 4 bases at J, with 13 bases in the middle. Germline assignment: CDR1 SEHNR and CDR2 FQNEAQ (reference sequence). This CDR3 contains 13 residues. CDR3 residues: CASRDPQKYEQYF. CDR3 nucleotide sequence: TGTGCCAGCAGGGACCCCCAAAAGTACGAGCAGTACTTC. Supplemented by reference TRBV7-9 and TRBJ2-7, the full variable domain reads DTGVSQNPRHKITKRGQNVTFRCDPISEHNRLYWYRQTLGQGPEFLTYFQNEAQLEKSRLLSDRFSAERPKGSFSTLEIQRTEQGDSAMYLCASRDPQKYEQYFGPGTRLTVT.

V gene TRBV3-1 combines with J gene TRBJ2-5, with TRBD2 matching 11 bases. Per the germline V gene, CDR1 is LGHDT and CDR2 is YNNKEL (reference sequence). The CDR3 is 16 residues long. The V gene end was trimmed by 6 bases and the J gene end by 2 bases; junction bases not matched to a gene: 8. The CDR3 sequence is CASRDSSGRGQETQYF. CDR3 bases: TGTGCCAGCAGGGACAGTAGCGGGAGGGGGCAAGAGACCCAGTACTTC.

This clonotype showed up just a few times. The chain is built from TRBV7-6 and TRBJ2-3, with 7 bases that match TRBD1. Germline V gene data show CDR1 as SGHVS and CDR2 as FNYEAQ. The V gene end was trimmed by 3 bases and the J gene end by 2 bases; junction bases not matched to a gene: 8. The CDR3 totals 16 residues. The CDR3 is CASSFSGTAFTDTQYF. The CDR3 DNA reads as TGTGCCAGCAGCTTTTCCGGGACAGCCTTCACAGATACGCAGTATTTT.

This clonotype was found many times. V and J are TRBV12-3 or TRBV12-4 and TRBJ2-7; 8 bases are a match to TRBD2. V was clipped by 2 bases and J by 7 bases; unmatched bases: 7. This CDR3 region has 14 residues. The CDR3 coding sequence is TGTGCCAGCAGTTTAAAGGCCCTAGCGGGTGAGCAGTACTTC. Its protein is CASSLKALAGEQYF.

This clonotype occurred many times. The chain is built from TRBV6-6 and TRBJ2-7; 9 bases match TRBD2. Germline lookup yields CDR1 MNHNY and CDR2 SVGAGI (reference sequence). CDR3 length: 14 residues. V was pared by 6 bases and J by 5 bases, with 8 bases of the junction left unmatched. The CDR3 nucleotides are TGTGCCAGCAGCTCCTTAGCGGGAGTCAACGAGCAGTACTTC. Its translation: CASSSLAGVNEQYF.

The chain has TRBV6-5 and TRBJ2-6; D possibly corresponds to TRBD1 (6 bases). The germline gives CDR1 MNHEY, CDR2 SVGAGI. This CDR3 contains 15 residues. V was shortened by 7 bases and J by 2 bases, with 12 bases between the two germline ends. The CDR3 bases are TGTGCCAGCATGGGCAGGGGACCTGGGGCCAACGTCCTGACTTTC. It codes for CASMGRGPGANVLTF.

The chain joins TRBV7-2 to TRBJ2-1; 7 bases map to TRBD2. With V trimmed by 4 bases and J by 7 bases, 13 bases remained unmatched. Germline V gives CDR1 SGHTA, CDR2 FQGNSA. This CDR3 comprises 16 residues. CDR3 in amino acids: CASSSSTSRRGNEQFF. DNA of the CDR3: TGTGCCAGCAGCTCCTCGACTAGCAGGAGGGGTAATGAGCAGTTCTTC. Drawing the rest from reference TRBV7-2 and TRBJ2-1, the complete variable domain is GAGVSQSPSNKVTEKGKDVELRCDPISGHTALYWYRQSLGQGLEFLIYFQGNSAPDKSGLPSDRFSAERTGGSVSTLTIQRTQQEDSAVYLCASSSSTSRRGNEQFFGPGTRLTVL.

With regard to this clonotype: This may arise from a read error, as a much more abundant clone is one base away. The chain has TRBV7-6 and TRBJ2-3; 7 bases map to TRBD2. This CDR3 has 16 amino acids. Germline V gives CDR1 SGHVS, CDR2 FNYEAQ. CDR3 residues: CASSSRIAGDTDTRYF. The CDR3 DNA sequence: TGTGCCAGCAGCTCCCGCATTGCGGGAGACACAGATACGCGGTATTTT.

The chain carries TRBV6-4 and TRBJ2-3, with D possibly matching TRBD2 (6 bases). Germline-derived CDR1 and CDR2 are MRHNA and SNTAGT. With 0 bases removed from V and 3 bases from J, the gap between germline ends came to 13 bases. This CDR3 is 16 amino acids long. CDR3 residues: CASSDSARGKTDTQYF. CDR3 bases: TGTGCCAGCAGTGACTCGGCTCGGGGGAAGACAGATACGCAGTATTTT.

The V call is TRBV5-6, the J call TRBJ2-6, with 10 nucleotides matching TRBD2. The V segment lost 4 bases and the J segment 3 bases; nucleotides outside the gene matches: 10. CDR3 length: 18 residues. Looked up from germline, CDR1 is SGHDT and CDR2 is YYEEEE. The CDR3 protein is CASSKLAGLYGGANVLTF. The CDR3 coding sequence is TGTGCCAGCAGCAAACTAGCGGGACTATACGGTGGGGCCAACGTCCTGACTTTC.

This clonotype was found a few times. The CDR3 sequence: CASSTDRVRETQYF. The CDR3 bases are TGTGCCAGCAGCACGGACAGGGTCCGAGAGACCCAGTACTTC. The chain is built from TRBV12-3 or TRBV12-4 and TRBJ2-5; 8 nucleotides match TRBD1. This CDR3 comprises 14 residues. V gave up 6 bases and J gave up 4 bases; unmatched junction bases: 7.

The chain uses TRBV2 and TRBJ2-5, with 10 bases identical to TRBD1. The germline gives CDR1 SNHLY, CDR2 FYNNEI. CDR3 size: 15 residues. The J segment lost 5 bases and the V segment lost 8 bases, leaving 11 bases of the junction unmatched. CDR3 region: CASDVGTGVGETQYF. CDR3 in DNA: TGTGCCAGCGACGTCGGGACAGGGGTTGGGGAGACCCAGTACTTC. Drawing the rest from reference TRBV2 and TRBJ2-5, the complete variable domain is EPEVTQTPSHQVTQMGQEVILRCVPISNHLYFYWYRQILGQKVEFLVSFYNNEISEKSEIFDDQFSVERPDGSNFTLKIRSTKLEDSAMYFCASDVGTGVGETQYFGPGTRLLVL.